This is a list of T cell receptor beta chains from one sample in a study of T cell responses to AZD1222 COVID-19 vaccine. TCRdb's table, derived via immunoSEQ multiplex PCR, lists solely in-frame clones and lacks some. The sample yields tens of thousands of clones, around 80% seen once. The sample consisted of peripheral blood, taken 28 days after the second AZD1222 dose. Source of these receptors: an adult who received the AZD1222 COVID-19 vaccine. The CDR3 runs from the conserved cysteine through the conserved F or W. Fields, in order: clone size, CDR3 length, D gene, J gene, V gene, CDR3 protein, CDR3 DNA. D genes are given only for firm matches. Where a row states a size, it is once, few, many or the class of an expanded clone; other rows omit it.

clone size: .; CDR3 length: 18; D gene: TRBD2; J gene: TRBJ2-2; V gene: TRBV14; CDR3 protein: CASSQRPGLAANTGELFF; CDR3 DNA: TGTGCCAGCAGCCAGAGACCGGGACTAGCGGCGAACACCGGGGAGCTGTTTTTT
clone size: .; CDR3 length: 17; D gene: TRBD1; J gene: TRBJ2-4; V gene: TRBV3-1/TRBV3-2; CDR3 protein: CASKGTGVGLAKNIQYF; CDR3 DNA: TGTGCCAGCAAGGGGACAGGGGTTGGACTAGCCAAAAACATTCAGTACTTC
clone size: .; CDR3 length: 15; D gene: .; J gene: TRBJ2-6; V gene: TRBV28; CDR3 protein: CASSPHASGANVLTF; CDR3 DNA: TGTGCCAGCAGTCCACATGCCTCTGGGGCCAACGTCCTGACTTTC
clone size: .; CDR3 length: 13; D gene: .; J gene: TRBJ1-2; V gene: TRBV7-9; CDR3 protein: CASSLVPEQSYTF; CDR3 DNA: TGTGCCAGCAGCTTAGTACCGGAGCAGAGCTACACCTTC
clone size: .; CDR3 length: 11; D gene: .; J gene: TRBJ2-5; V gene: TRBV20-1; CDR3 protein: CSASFSETQYF; CDR3 DNA: TGCAGTGCTAGCTTTTCGGAGACCCAGTACTTC
clone size: .; CDR3 length: 13; D gene: .; J gene: TRBJ1-5; V gene: TRBV6-5; CDR3 protein: CASSYNGDQPQHF; CDR3 DNA: TGTGCCAGCAGTTATAACGGGGATCAGCCCCAGCATTTT
clone size: once; CDR3 length: 14; D gene: TRBD1; J gene: TRBJ2-7; V gene: TRBV27; CDR3 protein: CASSLTGSSYEQYF; CDR3 DNA: TGTGCCAGCAGTTTGACAGGGAGCTCCTACGAGCAGTACTTC
clone size: .; CDR3 length: 12; D gene: .; J gene: TRBJ1-1; V gene: TRBV4-1; CDR3 protein: CASSQDSAEAFF; CDR3 DNA: TGCGCCAGCAGCCAAGATTCGGCTGAAGCTTTCTTT
clone size: .; CDR3 length: 17; D gene: TRBD2; J gene: TRBJ2-3; V gene: TRBV2; CDR3 protein: CASSEGRTSGSTDTQYF; CDR3 DNA: TGTGCCAGCAGTGAAGGAAGGACTAGCGGTAGCACAGATACGCAGTATTTT
clone size: .; CDR3 length: 16; D gene: .; J gene: TRBJ1-3; V gene: TRBV3-1/TRBV3-2; CDR3 protein: CASSRQASGSGNTIYF; CDR3 DNA: TGTGCCAGCAGCCGACAGGCATCCGGCTCTGGAAACACCATATATTTT
clone size: .; CDR3 length: 12; D gene: .; J gene: TRBJ1-2; V gene: TRBV29-1; CDR3 protein: CSVEVQARGYTF; CDR3 DNA: TGCAGCGTTGAAGTTCAGGCTCGTGGCTACACCTTC
clone size: .; CDR3 length: 18; D gene: TRBD1; J gene: TRBJ2-2; V gene: TRBV5-6; CDR3 protein: CASSLGVFGTGYTGELFF; CDR3 DNA: TGTGCCAGCAGCTTGGGAGTCTTCGGGACAGGGTATACCGGGGAGCTGTTTTTT
clone size: once; CDR3 length: 16; D gene: .; J gene: TRBJ1-4; V gene: TRBV5-5; CDR3 protein: CASSLGQAWKNEKLFF; CDR3 DNA: TGTGCCAGCAGCTTAGGACAAGCCTGGAAAAATGAAAAACTGTTTTTT
clone size: few; CDR3 length: 14; D gene: TRBD2; J gene: TRBJ2-3; V gene: TRBV28; CDR3 protein: CASSFRRELDTQYF; CDR3 DNA: TGTGCCAGCAGTTTTCGGCGGGAGCTAGATACGCAGTATTTT
clone size: few; CDR3 length: 15; D gene: TRBD2; J gene: TRBJ2-7; V gene: TRBV28; CDR3 protein: CASSPNLAGRGEQYF; CDR3 DNA: TGTGCCAGCAGTCCCAATCTAGCGGGAAGGGGCGAGCAGTACTTC
clone size: .; CDR3 length: 16; D gene: .; J gene: TRBJ2-3; V gene: TRBV7-3; CDR3 protein: CASSLDSGPSTDTQYF; CDR3 DNA: TGTGCCAGCAGCTTGGATAGCGGTCCTAGCACAGATACGCAGTATTTT
clone size: .; CDR3 length: 12; D gene: .; J gene: TRBJ1-2; V gene: TRBV30; CDR3 protein: CAWSAGAGGYTF; CDR3 DNA: TGTGCCTGGAGTGCGGGGGCGGGGGGCTACACCTTC
clone size: .; CDR3 length: 15; D gene: .; J gene: TRBJ1-6; V gene: TRBV5-1; CDR3 protein: CASSFSVSGNSPLHF; CDR3 DNA: TGCGCCAGCAGCTTTTCGGTGAGCGGGAATTCACCCCTCCACTTT
clone size: many; CDR3 length: 17; D gene: .; J gene: TRBJ1-6; V gene: TRBV4-2; CDR3 protein: CASSQGKSGTTSSPLHF; CDR3 DNA: TGTGCCAGCAGCCAAGGCAAGTCCGGGACAACGAGTTCACCCCTCCACTTT
clone size: .; CDR3 length: 14; D gene: .; J gene: TRBJ2-5; V gene: TRBV6-5; CDR3 protein: CASSYGTLQETQYF; CDR3 DNA: TGTGCCAGCAGTTACGGGACCCTCCAAGAGACCCAGTACTTC
clone size: .; CDR3 length: 13; D gene: TRBD2; J gene: TRBJ2-3; V gene: TRBV19; CDR3 protein: CASSVAGEDTQYF; CDR3 DNA: TGTGCCAGTAGTGTAGCGGGAGAAGATACGCAGTATTTT
clone size: .; CDR3 length: 14; D gene: TRBD1; J gene: TRBJ2-7; V gene: TRBV5-1; CDR3 protein: CASRSDRVPLEQYF; CDR3 DNA: TGCGCCAGCAGATCGGACAGGGTACCCCTCGAGCAGTACTTC
clone size: .; CDR3 length: 14; D gene: TRBD1; J gene: TRBJ1-2; V gene: TRBV19; CDR3 protein: CASSTGQLTYGYTF; CDR3 DNA: TGTGCCAGTAGTACGGGACAGCTCACTTATGGCTACACCTTC
clone size: once; CDR3 length: 15; D gene: TRBD1; J gene: TRBJ2-1; V gene: TRBV4-3; CDR3 protein: CASSTAPTGVDEQFF; CDR3 DNA: TGCGCCAGCAGCACAGCCCCAACAGGGGTCGATGAGCAGTTCTTC
clone size: .; CDR3 length: 13; D gene: .; J gene: TRBJ2-1; V gene: TRBV5-3; CDR3 protein: CARGTQLGIEQFF; CDR3 DNA: TGTGCCAGAGGCACACAATTAGGAATTGAGCAGTTCTTC
clone size: .; CDR3 length: 15; D gene: TRBD2; J gene: TRBJ2-7; V gene: TRBV7-9; CDR3 protein: CASSLGEGMIYEQYF; CDR3 DNA: TGTGCCAGCAGCTTAGGGGAGGGGATGATCTACGAGCAGTACTTC